The subject of this entry is one T cell receptor beta chain. The antigen remains undetermined. Thyroid surgery was performed in patients who had received no treatment beforehand. This sample was taken from a study of metastatic and nonmetastatic thyroid tumors. Across the study: Malignant and benign thyroid patients had repertoires compared in peripheral blood and tumor or nodule tissue.

Per the authors' pipeline: Researchers built a distant-metastasis classifier for papillary thyroid cancer that drew on CDR3 differences across clinicopathological groups. TCRdb re-analyzed the PCR reads through MiXCR. These V and J calls originate from TCRdb's pipeline instead of the authors' own analysis. The sample lists 39,000 or so clones; about 45% were seen once. V lost 1 base and J lost 3, with 7 bases in between. From germline, CDR1 is SGHDT and CDR2 YYEEEE. The CDR3 is 13 amino acids. Overall study findings and caveats: Benign nodules reportedly had significantly lower TCR beta diversity than malignant thyroid tumors in blood and tumor.

This clonotype originated in a male donor with papillary thyroid cancer or a benign thyroid nodule (not recorded which). Some clones in this sample may be carry-over from other donors' samples. The material sequenced was tumor tissue. The V call is TRBV5-6, the J call TRBJ1-2, with D possibly matching TRBD1 (6 bases). The CDR3 nucleotides read TGTGCCAGCAGCTTGCACAGGGACTATGGCTACACCTTC. Translated, it gives CASSLHRDYGYTF.